The T cell receptor beta chain under discussion was sequenced for a study of cytomegalovirus exposure and HLA in healthy donors (dated by TCRdb to 2017 to 2019). Regarding the research as a whole: An earlier analysis of some 550 of the donors reported about 250 Gb of sequence data and some 100 million unique TCR beta sequences from roughly 200 million T cells. In a later analysis, previously published TCR beta repertoires from 666 donors were re-analyzed and high-resolution HLA genotyping was added so that TCR occurrence patterns could be studied. In a later genetic analysis, genome-wide SNP genotypes for about 55% of the roughly 700 donors were used, and that subset was treated as a discovery cohort. Across under 500 genotyped donors of the cohort, an average of approximately 240,000 unique TCR beta nucleotide sequences per donor were sequenced, and roughly 17% of those sequences were non-productive. In addition to the first cohort of around 670 subjects, a separate validation cohort of 120 different subjects was used. Typing coverage varied by locus: 629-630 donors for A, B, C, DRB1 and DQB1; more than 500 for DQA1; around 570 for DPA1; under 490 for DPB1. In the later analysis, no new phenotypic data were used to find candidate immune exposures; instead, reliance was placed on TCR beta sequences and their occurrence across donors. Every discovery cohort repertoire had been produced on one sequencing platform. HLA typing covered class I and class II loci at four-digit resolution. Alongside the repertoire data, information on donor age, sex, ethnicity and CMV serostatus was compiled. To predict cytomegalovirus infection status, the study combined high-throughput TCR immunosequencing, statistical association of individual TCRs with disease status, and machine learning. Because of strong linkage in the cohort, four or five DR-DQ haplotypes were treated as single units for association and clustering. In an earlier analysis of 550 to 700 of the donors, high-throughput TCR beta sequencing was used to judge whether each TCR beta V gene segment behaved as functional or pseudogenic. An early release that covered some 640 HLA-typed donors contained approximately 290 gigabases of sequencing data and 65 million to 100 million unique TCR sequences. The genetic ancestry cluster associated with self-reported Caucasian donors included 65% to 90% of the roughly 380 genotyped donors. The study was designed to test whether signatures of past pathogen exposure could be identified by cataloging public T cell receptors. The study used immunosequencing to profile the T cell repertoires of about 670 subjects and linked those repertoires to cytomegalovirus serostatus. Findings and caveats that apply to the study as a whole: The presence/absence analyses assumed that sequencing depth was roughly uniform across donors, and that assumption may not be true. According to a later analysis, most CMV-associated TCR beta chains appeared to be HLA-restricted, and the HLA associations seemed to be driven largely by CMV exposure. In a later analysis, several top co-occurrence clusters were reported to appear linked to parvovirus B19, influenza, CMV and Epstein-Barr virus. The study gave a list of 150 to 200 TCR beta chains associated with cytomegalovirus. In a later analysis, about 16,000 TCR beta sequences were associated with specific HLA alleles at a false discovery rate of 0.05. Across donors, most TCR sequences were observed very rarely, whereas some public TCRs were present in many individuals. A later genetic analysis associated a missense DCLRE1C variant with V-gene and J-gene trimming of TCR beta chains, and an independent cohort replicated the association. The authors suggested that the approach could potentially be extended to other disease states and immunological phenotypes. The 87-base-pair reads could not distinguish some IMGT-functional V segments, including TRBV6-2 and TRBV6-3, so those segments were excluded. Three of the identified cytomegalovirus-associated TCR beta chains were confirmed in vitro to be specific for cytomegalovirus antigens. Only TCR beta chains were sequenced in this cohort, and the absence of alpha or paired-chain data limited detectable features. Compared with the 666-donor mean, donors in an Asian-associated ancestry cluster had fewer N-insertions in productive TCRs, according to a later genetic analysis. A group of highly shared sequence variants was considered likely to be a technical artifact of the sequencing pipeline. Because HLA typing was missing for some donors at each locus, association tests included only the typed subset. In a later analysis, HLA-associated TCR beta chains showed more clonal expansion and lower generation probabilities than non-associated chains that were equally common. An earlier analysis of around 500 of the donors showed that most TCR beta V segments appeared in productive rearrangements either about 87% or about 30% of the time, which broadly matched IMGT annotations. Correlated functional status among segregating V segments might reflect linkage disequilibrium, but an unknown experimental factor could not be ruled out. Immune exposure information for the cohort was limited to CMV serostatus. Because counts were too low, some 17 rarely observed V segments, including chromosome 9 orphons, were excluded from the earlier analysis of fewer than 650 of the donors. In a later analysis, the rate of TCR association differed among HLA loci, with DRB1 alleles having the most associated TCRs and HLA-C alleles having the fewest. In both the original and validation cohorts, the classifier was reported to diagnose cytomegalovirus status with high specificity and sensitivity. A further reported finding was that TCR beta sequences accurately predicted the HLA-A and HLA-B alleles for most subjects in the first cohort. When HLA alleles, especially DR and DQ, strongly co-occurred, TCR associations were difficult to assign to individual alleles.

Libraries were built with the immunoSEQ multiplex PCR assay. For the multiplex PCR, a mixture combining 60 forward primers for TCR Vbeta segments and 13 reverse primers for TCR Jbeta segments was used. Amplification of the CDR3 region of rearranged TCR beta genes was performed with a multiplex PCR assay on genomic DNA. Amplified TCR beta libraries were sequenced as 87-base-pair reads on the Illumina HiSeq System. The paper's data handling went like this. Across the 670 or so repertoires, a later analysis counted some 81 million unique TCR beta chains, roughly 11 million of which were shared by at least two donors. Raw reads were error-corrected and collapsed into unique sequences by a nearest-neighbor algorithm in which closely related sequences were merged to remove PCR and sequencing errors. CDR3 sequences were aligned to IMGT reference sequences to assign V, D and J gene segments. For a sequence to be retained, a match of at least six nucleotides to both a V gene segment and a J gene segment was required. A rearrangement was called productive if the CDR3 had no stop codons and remained in frame with V and J, and every other rearrangement was called non-productive. CDR3 was defined by IMGT convention, running from the second conserved V-encoded cysteine to the conserved J-encoded phenylalanine. Sequences without an unambiguous match to a single V gene segment were excluded from the earlier analysis of about 630 of the donors. In an earlier analysis of 587 of the donors, a V segment was called functional when productive rearrangements were above 56.7%, and segregating when the standard deviation between donors exceeded 5%. A statistical classification framework was built for diagnosing cytomegalovirus status from the catalog of TCR beta chain sequences. A later analysis assigned V and J genes by comparing TCR nucleotide sequences with IMGT/GENE-DB human TR gene sequences. Using the TCRdist pipeline, a later analysis assigned CDR3 sequences along with most-parsimonious VDJ recombination scenarios. A later analysis defined each TCR beta chain by its CDR3 amino acid sequence plus V-gene family, and excluded reads lacking a unique V-gene family. To address suspected cross-contamination and a sequencing artifact, a later analysis removed 550 to 750 highly shared, low-generation-probability nucleotide sequences. In a later analysis, a clonal expansion index for each public chain was calculated from normalized within-repertoire ranks of inferred template counts. In a later analysis, generation probabilities were computed using a VDJ recombination model fitted to out-of-frame rearrangements, and the results were checked against IGoR. In a later analysis, TCR-TCR, TCR-HLA and TCR-CMV co-occurrence was scored with hypergeometric tests, and a repertoire-size bias correction was applied to TCR pairs. In a later analysis, false discovery rates were estimated by permuting HLA or CMV assignments 20 times. In a later analysis, co-occurring TCRs were grouped with DBSCAN, and TCRdist sequence similarity was added when clustering was performed within HLA-allele-positive subsets. For co-occurrence clustering, repertoires with fewer than 30,000 or more than 120,000 public chains were excluded, along with four or five repertoires with anomalous nucleotide sharing. Not all clones reach the TCRdb copy of this immuneACCESS table, which keeps in-frame sequences only. Checked studies attribute under half of the gap to unresolved V genes and leave the rest unexplained. V and J calls and clone size are those listed in that table; D and trimming were worked out from the DNA. The sample table shows over 75,000 clones, and just under 85% are seen once. 5.6% of the sample is taken by the ten largest.

The CDR3, cysteine through phenylalanine, is 14 amino acids long. Solely the CDR3 DNA is kept, with 42 bases framed from the first base. Reading the germline V gene gives CDR1 KGHSH and CDR2 LQKENI. V loses 3 bases of germline sequence and J loses 3 bases, and the interval between the two ends is 11 bases. The cohort consisted of 666 healthy bone marrow donors. At the time of sampling, every cohort member was nominally healthy, though immune exposures that went unrecorded were likely present. The donor tested CMV seropositive and was one of the 289 seropositive cohort members. A peripheral blood sample was collected from each donor, and TCR beta sequencing was performed on peripheral blood mononuclear cells. Genomic DNA extraction from the blood cell samples was performed with the Qiagen DNeasy Blood Extraction Kit. As for this clone: It lacks a known antigen. Per-base quality was not reported, and no clone a single base away is much larger than it.

This clonotype was sampled from a woman under 30 in good health and CMV-seropositive. Sequences were obtained from PBMCs. Here the chain combines TRBV18 and TRBJ1-1; TRBD1 is a weak D gene call, 5 bases matching. The CDR3 sequence is CASSPDQGHTEAFF. The sequenced DNA is TGTGCCAGCTCACCGGACCAGGGTCACACTGAAGCTTTCTTT.